The rows below give T cell receptor beta chains drawn from one sample of a study of T-cell memory formation after mild COVID-19. TCRdb recomputed calls from the 5' RACE reads with MiXCR, one row per CDR3 protein. The sample has approximately 270,000 distinct CDR3 sequences, around 15% seen once. The material sequenced was PBMCs or a T cell subset sorted from them (not recorded which). The receptors stem from a man between 18 and 35 years old who had mild COVID-19 (a few samples of this study predate the infection). Cell type and time point are not known. The CDR3 runs from the conserved cysteine through the conserved F or W. A D gene is named only where the DNA matches it firmly. Only some rows state a clone size, as once, few, many or a class for expanded clones.

TRBD2 TRBJ2-3 TRBV5-1 many CASSFQAGPDTQYF TGCGCCAGCAGCTTCCAAGCGGGGCCAGATACGCAGTATTTT
- TRBJ1-5 TRBV12-3/TRBV12-4 few CASSFLDTLHQPQHF TGTGCCAGCAGTTTTCTGGACACCCTCCATCAGCCCCAGCATTTT
- TRBJ1-2 TRBV6-6 - CASSHRDYYGYTF TGTGCCAGCAGTCACAGGGACTACTATGGCTACACCTTC
- TRBJ2-5 TRBV4-2 - CASSPLTGTLGEETQYF TGTGCCAGCAGCCCCTTAACGGGGACACTGGGGGAAGAGACCCAGTACTTC
TRBD2 TRBJ2-5 TRBV7-9 - CASSPRSGGAGVWLRETQYF TGTGCCAGCAGCCCCCGGAGCGGGGGGGCCGGGGTATGGCTGCGGGAGACCCAGTACTTC
TRBD2 TRBJ2-2 TRBV5-1 few CASSSGASGTGELFF TGCGCCAGCAGCTCGGGGGCTAGCGGGACCGGGGAGCTGTTTTTT
- TRBJ1-2 TRBV2 few CAGSVRDGYGYTF TGTGCCGGTTCAGTGAGAGACGGTTATGGCTACACCTTC
- TRBJ1-1 TRBV2 few CASLREGGLEAFF TGTGCCAGCTTGAGGGAGGGAGGCCTCGAAGCTTTCTTT
- TRBJ2-7 TRBV28 - CASSVSRTASYEQYF TGTGCCAGCAGTGTTTCAAGGACCGCGTCCTACGAGCAGTACTTC
TRBD1 TRBJ1-2 TRBV18 few CASSPGLTGDYGYTF TGTGCCAGCTCACCGGGGTTGACAGGGGACTATGGCTACACCTTC
- TRBJ1-1 TRBV20-1 few CSASKPTTNTEAFF TGCAGTGCTAGCAAGCCCACCACGAACACTGAAGCTTTCTTT
- TRBJ2-3 TRBV11-2 - CASSFDTQYF TGTGCCAGCAGCTTTGATACGCAGTATTTT
TRBD1 TRBJ2-4 TRBV6-5 - CASSLGQFLNIQYF TGTGCCAGCAGCTTGGGACAGTTCTTAAACATTCAGTACTTC
- TRBJ2-2 TRBV28 - CASSPWTNTGELFF TGTGCCAGCAGTCCCTGGACGAACACCGGGGAGCTGTTTTTT
TRBD1 TRBJ2-5 TRBV18 - CASSGTVQETQYF TGTGCCAGCTCCGGGACAGTACAAGAGACCCAGTACTTC
- TRBJ2-5 TRBV5-6 few CASSPPGASYQETQYF TGTGCCAGCAGCCCCCCGGGGGCCTCGTACCAAGAGACCCAGTACTTC
- TRBJ2-1 TRBV6-5 many CASSSTPLALPNEQFF TGTGCCAGCAGCTCCACTCCTCTAGCGCTTCCAAATGAGCAGTTCTTC
- TRBJ1-5 TRBV6-1 few CASSAPGGVSDQPQHF TGTGCCAGCAGTGCCCCCGGGGGGGTATCGGATCAGCCCCAGCATTTT
TRBD1 TRBJ1-1 TRBV5-1 few CASSLTPGTGDEAFF TGCGCCAGCAGCTTGACGCCGGGGACAGGGGACGAGGCTTTCTTT